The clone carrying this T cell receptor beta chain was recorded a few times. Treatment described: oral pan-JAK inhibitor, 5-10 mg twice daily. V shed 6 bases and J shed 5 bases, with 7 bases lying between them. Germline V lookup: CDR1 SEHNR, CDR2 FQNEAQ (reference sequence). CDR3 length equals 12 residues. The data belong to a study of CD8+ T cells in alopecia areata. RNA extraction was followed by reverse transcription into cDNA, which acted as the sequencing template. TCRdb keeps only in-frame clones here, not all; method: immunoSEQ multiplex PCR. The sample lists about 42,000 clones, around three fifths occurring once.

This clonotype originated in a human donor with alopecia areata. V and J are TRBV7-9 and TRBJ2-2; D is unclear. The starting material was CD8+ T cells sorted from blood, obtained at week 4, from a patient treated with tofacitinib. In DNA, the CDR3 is TGTGCCAGCAGTTCGTATACCGGGGAGCTGTTTTTT. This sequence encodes CASSSYTGELFF.